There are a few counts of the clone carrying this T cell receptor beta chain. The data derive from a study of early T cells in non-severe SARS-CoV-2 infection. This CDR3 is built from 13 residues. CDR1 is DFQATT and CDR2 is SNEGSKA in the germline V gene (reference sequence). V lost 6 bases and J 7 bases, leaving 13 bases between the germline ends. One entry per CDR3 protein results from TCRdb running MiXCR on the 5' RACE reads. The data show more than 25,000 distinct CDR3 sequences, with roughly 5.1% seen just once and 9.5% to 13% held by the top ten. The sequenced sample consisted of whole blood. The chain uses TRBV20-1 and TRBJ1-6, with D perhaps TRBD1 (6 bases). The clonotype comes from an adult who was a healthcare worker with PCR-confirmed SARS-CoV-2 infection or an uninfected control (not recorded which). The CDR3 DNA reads TGCAGTGCCTCGGGGGCGCGAAATTCACCCCTCCACTTT. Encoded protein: CSASGARNSPLHF.